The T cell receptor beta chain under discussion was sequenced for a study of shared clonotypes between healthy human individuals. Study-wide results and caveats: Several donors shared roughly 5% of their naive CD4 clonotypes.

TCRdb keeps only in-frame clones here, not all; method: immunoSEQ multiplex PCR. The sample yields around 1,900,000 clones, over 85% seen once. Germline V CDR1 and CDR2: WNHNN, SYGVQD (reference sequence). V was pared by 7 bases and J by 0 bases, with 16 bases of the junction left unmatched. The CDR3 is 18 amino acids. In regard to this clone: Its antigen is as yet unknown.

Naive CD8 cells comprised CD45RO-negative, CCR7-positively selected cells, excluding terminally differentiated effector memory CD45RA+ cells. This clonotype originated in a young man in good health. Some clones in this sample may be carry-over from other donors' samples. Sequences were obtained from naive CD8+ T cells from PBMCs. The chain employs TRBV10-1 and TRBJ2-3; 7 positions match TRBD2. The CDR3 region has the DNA TGCGCCAGCACAAGCCCCCCTGAGGCTAGCGGTAGCACAGATACGCAGTATTTT. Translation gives CASTSPPEASGSTDTQYF.